This TCR beta chain was recorded in a study of T-cell reconstitution after alpha-beta-depleted transplantation in children. This sample's TCRbeta library carried unique molecular identifier barcodes. One entry per CDR3 protein, called by TCRdb with MiXCR from the PCR reads. The data show more than 200,000 distinct CDR3 sequences, with 20% to 30% seen just once and more than 4.5% held by the top ten. The sample in question was PBMCs, mostly from graft donor cells, obtained 360 days after TCRalphabeta/CD19-depleted stem cell transplant. This receptor was identified in a female patient aged 2 to 10 who had a stem cell transplant for congenital amegakaryocytic thrombocytopenia, so the T cells may come from the graft donor.

The CDR3 loop reads CATSRDLRGGQPQHF. In DNA, the CDR3 is TGTGCCACCAGCAGAGATTTGAGAGGGGGTCAGCCCCAGCATTTT. V gene TRBV15 combines with J gene TRBJ1-5; D might be TRBD1 (6 bases). Germline assignment: CDR1 LNHNV and CDR2 YYDKDF (reference sequence). V was clipped by 0 bases and J by 6 bases, with 12 bases between them. The CDR3 has 15 residues. Full variable domain (missing parts from reference TRBV15 and TRBJ1-5): DAMVIQNPRYQVTQFGKPVTLSCSQTLNHNVMYWYQQKSSQAPKLLFHYYDKDFNNEADTPDNFQSRRPNTSFCFLDIRSPGLGDTAMYLCATSRDLRGGQPQHFGDGTRLSIL.